One sample yielded the 5 T cell receptor beta chains listed below, sequenced in a study of T-cell memory formation after mild COVID-19. TCRdb called the 5' RACE reads again in MiXCR, with one record for every CDR3 protein. The table includes 40,000 to 60,000 distinct CDR3 sequences, approximately 12% detected once. The specimen was PBMCs or a T cell subset sorted from them (not recorded which). The receptors were sampled from a man aged 18-30 years who had mild COVID-19 (a few samples of this study predate the infection). Cell type and time point are not known.

Only a few counts were recorded for this clonotype. The chain combines TRBV29-1 with TRBJ2-3, with D possibly matching TRBD1 (5 bases). Germline V gives CDR1 SQVTM, CDR2 ANQGSEA. The CDR3 is 12 amino acids. Trimming removed 4 bases from V and 5 bases from J, with 10 bases in between. The CDR3 DNA reads as TGCAGCGTTGGAGGCCAGGGAGATACGCAGTATTTT. Translating it yields CSVGGQGDTQYF.

The gene calls are TRBV7-8 and TRBJ2-3; TRBD2 matches at 12 bases. Germline V gene lookup returns CDR1 SGHVS and CDR2 FQNEAQ. J gave up 6 bases and V 5 bases, and 9 bases lay outside the gene matches. The CDR3 has 16 residues. CDR3 DNA sequence: TGTGCCAGCAGCCCTCGACTAGCGGGGGCGGGGGATACGCAGTATTTT. It translates to CASSPRLAGAGDTQYF.

V is TRBV10-2 and J is TRBJ1-5; no clear D gene. The germline V gene encodes CDR1 WSHSY and CDR2 SAAADI. V lost 4 bases to trimming and J lost 3 bases, with 7 bases between them. The CDR3 length is 13 residues. In DNA form, the CDR3 reads TGCGCCAGCAGTGCCAGCCCCAATCAGCCCCAGCATTTT. Its translation is CASSASPNQPQHF.

This chain uses TRBV29-1 with TRBJ2-1, with D perhaps TRBD1 (5 bases). Germline CDR1 and CDR2: SQVTM and ANQGSEA. V was clipped by 4 bases and J by 4 bases, with 11 bases between them. The CDR3 has 13 amino acids. In DNA, the CDR3 is TGCAGCGTTGGAGGCAGGGTTTACAATGAGCAGTTCTTC. Protein sequence: CSVGGRVYNEQFF.

The chain carries TRBV6-5 and TRBJ1-3; no clear D gene. CDR1 is MNHEY, CDR2 SVGAGI, per germline. V was cut by 0 bases and J by 6 bases, with 12 bases left in between. The CDR3 length is 15 residues. The CDR3 here is CASSYSIGGENTIYF. CDR3 bases: TGTGCCAGCAGTTACTCGATTGGTGGGGAAAACACCATATATTTT.